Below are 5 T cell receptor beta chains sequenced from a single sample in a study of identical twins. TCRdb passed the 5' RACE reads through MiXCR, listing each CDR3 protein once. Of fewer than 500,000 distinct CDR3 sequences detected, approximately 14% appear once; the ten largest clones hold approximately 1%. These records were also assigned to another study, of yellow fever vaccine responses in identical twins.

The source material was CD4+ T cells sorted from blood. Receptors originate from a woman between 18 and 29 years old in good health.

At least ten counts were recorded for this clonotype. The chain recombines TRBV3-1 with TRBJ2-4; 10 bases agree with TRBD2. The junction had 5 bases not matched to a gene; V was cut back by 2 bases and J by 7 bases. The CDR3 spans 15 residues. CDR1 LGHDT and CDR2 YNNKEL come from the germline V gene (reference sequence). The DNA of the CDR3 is TGTGCCAGCAGCCAACTAGCGGGAGAGGTGAACATTCAGTACTTC. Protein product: CASSQLAGEVNIQYF.

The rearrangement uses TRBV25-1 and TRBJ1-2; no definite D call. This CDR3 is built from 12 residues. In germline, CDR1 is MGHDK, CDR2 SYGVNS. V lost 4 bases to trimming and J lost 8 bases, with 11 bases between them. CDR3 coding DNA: TGTGCCAGCAGTGGTGTAGGTTGGGGCTACACCTTC. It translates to CASSGVGWGYTF.

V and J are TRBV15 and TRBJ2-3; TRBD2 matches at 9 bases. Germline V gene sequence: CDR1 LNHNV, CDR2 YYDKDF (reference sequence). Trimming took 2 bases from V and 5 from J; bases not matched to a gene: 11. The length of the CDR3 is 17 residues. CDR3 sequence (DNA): TGTGCCACCAGCAGAACGCCGCCAGCGGGAGGATTAGATACGCAGTATTTT. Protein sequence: CATSRTPPAGGLDTQYF.

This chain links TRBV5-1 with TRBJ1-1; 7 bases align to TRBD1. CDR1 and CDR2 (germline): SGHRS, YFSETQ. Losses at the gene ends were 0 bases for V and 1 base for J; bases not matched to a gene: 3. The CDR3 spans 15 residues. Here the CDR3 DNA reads TGCGCCAGCAGCTTGGGTCGGGACAGGAACACTGAAGCTTTCTTT. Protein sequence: CASSLGRDRNTEAFF.

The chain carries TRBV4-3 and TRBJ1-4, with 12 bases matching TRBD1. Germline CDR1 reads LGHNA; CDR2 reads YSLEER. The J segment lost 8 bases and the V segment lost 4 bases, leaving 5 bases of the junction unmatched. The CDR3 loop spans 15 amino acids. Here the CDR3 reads CASSRTGTGGEKLFF. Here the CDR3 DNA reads TGCGCCAGCAGCCGGACCGGGACAGGGGGCGAAAAACTGTTTTTT.